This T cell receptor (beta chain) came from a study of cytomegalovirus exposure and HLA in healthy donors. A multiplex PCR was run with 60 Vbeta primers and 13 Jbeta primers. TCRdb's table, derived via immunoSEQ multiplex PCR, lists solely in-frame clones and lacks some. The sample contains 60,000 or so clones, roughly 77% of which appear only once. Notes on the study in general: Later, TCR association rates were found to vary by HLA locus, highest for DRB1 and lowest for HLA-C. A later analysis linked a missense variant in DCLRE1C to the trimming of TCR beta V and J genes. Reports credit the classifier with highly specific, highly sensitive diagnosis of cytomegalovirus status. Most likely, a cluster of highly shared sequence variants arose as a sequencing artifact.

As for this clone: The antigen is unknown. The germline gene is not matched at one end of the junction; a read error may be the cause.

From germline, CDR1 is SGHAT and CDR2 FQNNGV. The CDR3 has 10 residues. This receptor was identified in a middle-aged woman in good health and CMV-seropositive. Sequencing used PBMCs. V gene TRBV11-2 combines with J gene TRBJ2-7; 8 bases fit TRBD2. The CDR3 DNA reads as TGTGCCAGCAGAGGGACTAGTAATTTCTTC. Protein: CASRGTSNFF.